The 31 T cell receptor beta chains below come from one sample, sequenced in a study of Ad26.COV2.S vaccination and SARS-CoV-2 variants. Treatment of the sample: some 19 received Ad26.COV2.S at low or high dose, single or two shots; about 5 received placebo; per-sample allocation not given. Following the first vaccine or placebo injection, samples were taken on day 63. Only in-frame clones appear in the TCRdb table, and some are missing; sequencing was by immunoSEQ multiplex PCR. The repertoire holds around 300,000 clones, roughly 89% seen once, with around 5% in the top ten. Here the sequenced sample was peripheral blood, taken in a trial of Ad26.COV2.S vaccine versus placebo. The receptors derive from a person between 18 and 65 years old who received the Ad26.COV2.S COVID-19 vaccine or a placebo.

The J gene is TRBJ2-1, the V gene TRBV19; D is possibly TRBD1 (8 bases). Trimming left V 10 bases short and J 4 bases short, with 20 bases between. Germline V gives CDR1 LNHDA, CDR2 SQIVND (reference sequence). This CDR3 is built from 15 residues. The CDR3 loop is CATKRTGGDYNEQFF. The CDR3 DNA is TGTGCCACCAAACGAACAGGGGGGGATTACAATGAGCAGTTCTTC.

V is TRBV10-3 and J is TRBJ2-7, with D perhaps matching TRBD2 (6 bases). The CDR3 is 12 residues long. Trimming pared 11 bases from V and 5 bases from J, leaving 16 bases between. Germline V CDR1 and CDR2: ENHRY, SYGVKD. In nucleotides, the CDR3 is TGTGCCGCGGGACCGGCACGCGACGAGCAGTACTTC. Translation gives CAAGPARDEQYF.

The V gene is TRBV29-1, the J gene TRBJ2-7; 8 bases line up with TRBD1. J was trimmed by 3 bases and V by 5 bases; bases with no gene match: 9. CDR3 size: 14 residues. Germline loops: CDR1 SQVTM, CDR2 ANQGSEA. The CDR3 here is CSVSDRGRNYEQYF. The DNA of the CDR3 is TGCAGCGTTTCTGACAGGGGCCGTAACTACGAGCAGTACTTC.

The DNA for the CDR3 is TGCGCCAGCAGCTTGGACGCCACCGAGCGAGAGACCCAGTACTTC. Its protein product is CASSLDATERETQYF. The chain carries TRBV5-1 and TRBJ2-5, with D unresolved. The CDR3 has 15 residues. Trimming took 0 bases from V and 4 from J, leaving 13 bases between them. In germline, CDR1 is SGHRS, CDR2 YFSETQ.

The V call is TRBV6-1, the J call TRBJ2-6; D uncertain. CDR1 is MNHNS and CDR2 is SASEGT in the germline V gene. The CDR3 runs 16 residues. V gave up 0 bases and J gave up 1 base, with 7 bases separating them. CDR3 nucleotides: TGTGCCAGCAGTGAAGCTGGGCGTTCTGGGGCCAACGTCCTGACTTTC. This gives the protein CASSEAGRSGANVLTF.

The V gene is TRBV9, the J gene TRBJ2-1, with D perhaps matching TRBD1 (5 bases). In germline, CDR1 is SGDLS, CDR2 YYNGEE. The CDR3 is 11 amino acids. V lost 2 bases and J lost 10, with 7 bases in between. CDR3 residues: CASSVGQEQFF. CDR3 bases: TGTGCCAGCAGCGTGGGGCAGGAGCAGTTCTTC.

CDR3 in DNA: TGTGCCAGTAGCCCTGATAGGGTAGGGACAGGAGCAGATACGCAGTATTTT. Its translation: CASSPDRVGTGADTQYF. The V gene is TRBV19, the J gene TRBJ2-3, with 8 positions matching TRBD1. This CDR3 contains 17 residues. V dropped 6 bases and J dropped 4; count of bases not matched to a gene: 15. Germline CDR1 is LNHDA and CDR2 is SQIVND (reference sequence).

V is TRBV27 and J is TRBJ1-1; D is possibly TRBD1 (6 bases). The CDR3 is 15 residues long. Trimming left V 5 bases short and J 3 bases short, with 16 bases between. Germline V gives CDR1 MNHEY, CDR2 SMNVEV (reference sequence). The CDR3 DNA reads as TGTGCCAGCAGTGAGGGGGGGAGGACGGACACTGAAGCTTTCTTT. Residues: CASSEGGRTDTEAFF.

The table lists this clone with a few counts. The V and J genes are TRBV5-4 and TRBJ1-2; possible D gene TRBD1, 6 bases. Per the germline V gene, CDR1 is SGHNT and CDR2 is YYREEE (reference sequence). The V gene lost 4 bases and the J gene lost 1 base, with 14 bases spanning the gap. The CDR3 contains 15 residues. The CDR3 region is CASSPGGSVNYGYTF. The DNA of the CDR3 is TGTGCCAGCAGCCCGGGGGGCTCCGTTAACTATGGCTACACCTTC. Combining the CDR3 with reference TRBV5-4 and TRBJ1-2 gives the whole variable domain ETGVTQSPTHLIKTRGQQVTLRCSSQSGHNTVSWYQQALGQGPQFIFQYYREEENGRGNFPPRFSGLQFPNYSSELNVNALELDDSALYLCASSPGGSVNYGYTFGSGTRLTVV.

The genes are TRBV5-1 and TRBJ2-7; 10 bases map to TRBD1. In germline, CDR1 is SGHRS, CDR2 YFSETQ. CDR3 size: 17 residues. With 6 bases clipped from V and 2 bases from J, the junction kept 14 bases outside the gene matches. CDR3 bases: TGCGCCAGCACCCCCTCGAAAGGGACAGGGGATCCCTACGAGCAGTACTTC. This gives the protein CASTPSKGTGDPYEQYF.

This sequence joins TRBV5-5 and TRBJ1-3; no firm D call. Per the germline V gene, CDR1 is SGHKS and CDR2 is YYEKEE (reference sequence). V lost 0 bases and J 0 bases, leaving 16 bases between the germline ends. This CDR3 is built from 18 residues. The CDR3 bases are TGTGCCAGCAGCTTGGGAGTTCCGTATCCCTCCTCTGGAAACACCATATATTTT. Its protein product is CASSLGVPYPSSGNTIYF. Full variable domain (rest looked up from reference TRBV5-5 and TRBJ1-3): DAGVTQSPTHLIKTRGQQVTLRCSPISGHKSVSWYQQVLGQGPQFIFQYYEKEERGRGNFPDRFSARQFPNYSSELNVNALLLGDSALYLCASSLGVPYPSSGNTIYFGEGSWLTVV.

The CDR3 coding sequence is TGTGCCAGCAGTCGTACAACAAGGAGTACTGAAGCTTTCTTT. It translates to CASSRTTRSTEAFF. The chain uses TRBV3-1 (or the pseudogene TRBV3-2) and TRBJ1-1; D gene uncertain. The V end lost 6 bases, the J end lost 5 bases, and 16 bases lay between the germline ends. Germline V gene sequence: CDR1 LGHDT, CDR2 YNNKEL (reference sequence). The CDR3 consists of 14 residues.

The J gene is TRBJ1-5, the V gene TRBV18, with no clear D. The germline V gene has CDR1 KGHSH and CDR2 LQKENI. The CDR3 is 14 amino acids. Trimming stripped 6 bases from V and 4 bases from J, with 13 bases between. The CDR3 spells CASSEVHKNQPQHF. The CDR3 DNA follows: TGTGCCAGCTCGGAGGTTCATAAGAATCAGCCCCAGCATTTT.

The chain links TRBV10-3 to TRBJ1-2, with 7 bases aligning to TRBD1. This CDR3 region has 12 residues. V lost 11 bases, J lost 10 bases, and 13 bases stayed unmatched. Germline loops: CDR1 ENHRY, CDR2 SYGVKD. The CDR3 DNA reads TGTGCCGCAGGAGGACAGGCCATCGTCTACACCTTC. This translates into CAAGGQAIVYTF.

The chain has TRBV11-2 and TRBJ2-1; 10 positions agree with TRBD2. The junction had 2 bases not matched to a gene; V was cut back by 4 bases and J by 2 bases. The CDR3 extends over 15 amino acids. Germline CDR1 SGHAT, CDR2 FQNNGV. The CDR3 sequence: CASSYSGGTYNEQFF. In DNA, the CDR3 is TGTGCCAGCAGCTATAGCGGGGGGACCTACAATGAGCAGTTCTTC.

About this clone: Other nucleotide sequences in the sample specify the same CDR3. V gene TRBV7-9 combines with J gene TRBJ2-7; D not resolved. The length of the CDR3 is 12 residues. V was cut by 0 bases and J by 3 bases, with 3 bases left in between. The germline V gene encodes CDR1 SEHNR and CDR2 FQNEAQ (reference sequence). CDR3 sequence reads: CASSLANYEQYF. The CDR3 nucleotides are TGTGCCAGCAGCTTAGCAAACTACGAGCAGTACTTC.

The chain has TRBV9 and TRBJ2-2; D is uncertain. V was clipped by 0 bases and J by 0 bases, with 9 bases between them. The CDR3 length is 16 residues. Germline V gene sequence: CDR1 SGDLS, CDR2 YYNGEE. The CDR3, as DNA: TGTGCCAGCAGCGTAGACTGGGCCCCGAACACCGGGGAGCTGTTTTTT. This translates into CASSVDWAPNTGELFF.

The gene calls are TRBV15 and TRBJ2-7, with D perhaps matching TRBD1 (6 bases). Germline-derived CDR1 and CDR2 are LNHNV and YYDKDF (reference sequence). Trimming removed 0 bases from V and 2 bases from J, with 14 bases in between. The CDR3 runs to 16 residues. The CDR3 is CATSRDSLGQPYEQYF. CDR3 in DNA: TGTGCCACCAGCAGAGACTCGCTAGGACAGCCCTACGAGCAGTACTTC. The full variable domain, its missing parts supplied by reference TRBV15 and TRBJ2-7, is DAMVIQNPRYQVTQFGKPVTLSCSQTLNHNVMYWYQQKSSQAPKLLFHYYDKDFNNEADTPDNFQSRRPNTSFCFLDIRSPGLGDTAMYLCATSRDSLGQPYEQYFGPGTRLTVT.

The chain joins TRBV29-1 to TRBJ1-2; 9 bases agree with TRBD1. This CDR3 region has 14 residues. Per germline, CDR1 SQVTM and CDR2 ANQGSEA. After removal of 5 bases from V and 2 bases from J, the junction contained 6 bases not matched to a gene. CDR3 DNA sequence: TGCAGCGTTCAGACCGGGACAGGGAACTATGGCTACACCTTC. Its translation: CSVQTGTGNYGYTF.

The V gene is TRBV7-2, the J gene TRBJ2-3; a weak D match, TRBD1 (6 bases). Between the trimmed V and J ends, which lost 3 bases and 3 bases, there was a span of 13 bases. The CDR3 spans 15 residues. The V gene's germline CDR1 is SGHTA and CDR2 FQGNSA. The CDR3 nucleotides read TGTGCCAGCAGCTTTGGACAGTCCACAACAGATACGCAGTATTTT. Translating gives CASSFGQSTTDTQYF.

The table lists this clone with a few counts. The V gene is TRBV7-9, the J gene TRBJ2-2; D is possibly TRBD1 (6 bases). Germline assignment: CDR1 SEHNR and CDR2 FQNEAQ (reference sequence). The CDR3 totals 15 residues. Trimming removed 7 bases from V and 2 bases from J, with 14 bases in between. The DNA of the CDR3 is TGTGCCAGCACCACCGGGACATACAACACCGGGGAGCTGTTTTTT. Encoded protein: CASTTGTYNTGELFF.

This chain joins TRBV5-1 and TRBJ2-4; D is possibly TRBD1 (5 bases). In germline, CDR1 is SGHRS, CDR2 YFSETQ. Trimming shortened V by 0 bases and J by 5 bases, and 9 bases separated the two germline ends. The CDR3 is made up of 14 amino acids. CDR3 sequence: CASSLEGVENIQYF. The CDR3, as DNA: TGCGCCAGCAGCTTGGAAGGGGTGGAAAACATTCAGTACTTC. The complete variable domain, with remaining parts taken from reference TRBV5-1 and TRBJ2-4, reads KAGVTQTPRYLIKTRGQQVTLSCSPISGHRSVSWYQQTPGQGLQFLFEYFSETQRNKGNFPGRFSGRQFSNSRSEMNVSTLELGDSALYLCASSLEGVENIQYFGAGTRLSVL.

This clone was seen once. The chain employs TRBV2 and TRBJ2-2, with no clear D. The V end was cut by 5 bases, the J end by 4 bases, with 8 bases between. The length of the CDR3 is 13 residues. CDR1 is SNHLY, CDR2 FYNNEI, per germline. The CDR3 bases are TGTGCCAGCAGTCCGGATATCACCGGGGAGCTGTTTTTT. It encodes CASSPDITGELFF.

The chain has TRBV18 and TRBJ1-3; no firm D call. Trimming left V 5 bases short and J 2 bases short, with 10 bases between. Germline CDR1 KGHSH, CDR2 LQKENI. CDR3 size: 14 residues. The CDR3 sequence: CASSSSGTGNTIYF. DNA of the CDR3: TGTGCCAGCTCATCCTCCGGGACTGGAAACACCATATATTTT.

The chain combines TRBV2 with TRBJ2-5, with D maybe TRBD1 (6 bases). Looked up from germline, CDR1 is SNHLY and CDR2 is FYNNEI. V was cut by 7 bases and J by 4 bases, with 10 bases left in between. The CDR3 covers 12 residues. For the CDR3, the DNA is TGTGCCAGCAACAGGGAAGTAGAGACCCAGTACTTC. As protein: CASNREVETQYF.

Of note for this clone: This sample also contains other DNA sequences that code for the same CDR3. V gene TRBV6-5 combines with J gene TRBJ1-5; 8 bases are a match to TRBD1. This CDR3 is 13 amino acids long. Germline V gene lookup returns CDR1 MNHEY and CDR2 SVGAGI. Germline trimming cut 6 bases from V and 7 bases from J; bases unmatched to any gene: 5. The CDR3 region is CASRVQGGQPQHF. The CDR3 DNA sequence: TGTGCCAGCAGAGTACAGGGGGGACAGCCCCAGCATTTT.

This clone appeared a single time. V usage is TRBV3-1 (or the pseudogene TRBV3-2) and J usage is TRBJ1-1; TRBD1 matches 7 bases. The V gene end was trimmed by 1 base and the J gene end by 5 bases; junction bases not matched to a gene: 4. CDR3 length: 14 residues. Germline CDR1 LGHDT, CDR2 YNNKEL (reference sequence). The DNA of the CDR3 is TGTGCCAGCAGCCAAGCCCAGGGGGAGACTGAAGCTTTCTTT. Translation gives CASSQAQGETEAFF.

The chain is built from TRBV19 and TRBJ1-1; no reliable D call. This CDR3 spans 14 amino acids. Looked up from germline, CDR1 is LNHDA and CDR2 is SQIVND (reference sequence). V shed 3 bases and J shed 1 base, with 9 bases lying between them. CDR3: CASSIKRRNTEAFF. In DNA form, the CDR3 reads TGTGCCAGTAGTATTAAAAGGCGGAACACTGAAGCTTTCTTT.

This rearrangement joins TRBV5-8 to TRBJ2-3; 7 bases fit TRBD2. The germline V gene encodes CDR1 SGHTS and CDR2 YDEGEE. The CDR3 totals 17 residues. V lost 4 bases to trimming and J lost 0 bases; unmatched junction nucleotides: 11. In DNA form, the CDR3 reads TGTGCCAGCAGCCCCGCGGTAGCGGGTGGTAGCACAGATACGCAGTATTTT. It translates to CASSPAVAGGSTDTQYF. The entire variable domain, with the rest obtained from reference TRBV5-8 and TRBJ2-3, is as follows: EAGVTQSPTHLIKTRGQQATLRCSPISGHTSVYWYQQALGLGLQFLLWYDEGEERNRGNFPPRFSGRQFPNYSSELNVNALELEDSALYLCASSPAVAGGSTDTQYFGPGTRLTVL.

The chain employs TRBV6-6 and TRBJ1-4; no reliable D call. V lost 3 bases and J 12 bases, leaving 11 bases between the germline ends. The germline V gene encodes CDR1 MNHNY and CDR2 SVGAGI (reference sequence). CDR3 length equals 12 residues. The CDR3 protein is CASSYVPEELFF. DNA for the CDR3: TGTGCCAGCAGTTATGTACCGGAGGAACTGTTTTTT.

This rearrangement joins TRBV11-2 to TRBJ1-2, with D hard to call. Germline loops: CDR1 SGHAT, CDR2 FQNNGV. The V gene lost 4 bases and the J gene lost 7 bases, with 10 bases spanning the gap. The CDR3 loop spans 12 amino acids. The chain's CDR3 is CASSSQGSGYTF. The DNA for the CDR3 is TGTGCCAGCAGCTCTCAAGGAAGTGGCTACACCTTC.